The 14 T cell receptor beta chains below come from one sample, sequenced in a study of cytomegalovirus exposure and HLA in healthy donors. Profiling relied on immunoSEQ multiplex PCR, and the TCRdb table lists in-frame clones only, not all of them. The table records 80,000 to 95,000 clones, approximately 96% of them present only once. The material sequenced was PBMCs. All receptors come from a woman aged 18 to 35 in good health and CMV-seronegative.

The chain uses TRBV4-1 and TRBJ2-7; 11 nucleotides line up with TRBD2. The V and J ends lost 3 bases and 7 bases, in that order; junction bases with no gene match: 11. Germline CDR1 is MGHRA and CDR2 is YSYEKL. This CDR3 region has 16 residues. CDR3 in amino acids: CASSQPTSGSAVEQYF. CDR3 DNA sequence: TGCGCCAGCAGCCAGCCTACTAGCGGGAGTGCTGTTGAGCAGTACTTC.

V and J are TRBV15 and TRBJ2-1; 12 bases align to TRBD2. This CDR3 spans 18 amino acids. V lost 1 base, J lost 0 bases, and 4 bases stayed unmatched. Germline CDR1 reads LNHNV; CDR2 reads YYDKDF (reference sequence). The CDR3 bases are TGTGCCACCAGCAGAGTTTCGACTAGCGGGAGCTCCTACAATGAGCAGTTCTTC. Amino acids: CATSRVSTSGSSYNEQFF. The entire variable domain, with the rest obtained from reference TRBV15 and TRBJ2-1, is as follows: DAMVIQNPRYQVTQFGKPVTLSCSQTLNHNVMYWYQQKSSQAPKLLFHYYDKDFNNEADTPDNFQSRRPNTSFCFLDIRSPGLGDTAMYLCATSRVSTSGSSYNEQFFGPGTRLTVL.

This clone was detected once. This chain connects TRBV11-2 to TRBJ1-2; 8 bases agree with TRBD1. This CDR3 spans 11 amino acids. Germline V gene lookup returns CDR1 SGHAT and CDR2 FQNNGV. V was pared by 4 bases and J by 13 bases, with 5 bases of the junction left unmatched. CDR3 amino acids: CASSSTGVATF. The CDR3 DNA reads TGTGCCAGCAGCTCGACAGGGGTTGCCACCTTC.

The CDR3 region has the DNA TGTGCCAGCAGCCCGACAACTAGAAATCAGCCCCAGCATTTT. As protein: CASSPTTRNQPQHF. The V and J genes are TRBV28 and TRBJ1-5; D unresolved. From germline, CDR1 is MDHEN and CDR2 SYDVKM. The CDR3 is 14 residues long. V gave up 6 bases and J gave up 4 bases, with 13 bases separating them.

The chain carries TRBV19 and TRBJ1-4; D not resolved. The V and J ends lost 4 bases and 8 bases respectively, with 11 bases between them. This CDR3 region has 13 residues. Germline V lookup: CDR1 LNHDA, CDR2 SQIVND (reference sequence). For the CDR3, the DNA is TGTGCCAGTAGTACTAGAGAAGGCGAAAAACTGTTTTTT. Its protein is CASSTREGEKLFF.

The chain is built from TRBV6-1 and TRBJ2-7, with 9 bases aligning to TRBD2. Germline CDR1 reads MNHNS; CDR2 reads SASEGT. The CDR3 spans 15 residues. J lost 9 bases, V lost 6 bases, and 15 bases had no gene match. The CDR3: CASRTEASGNQGQYF. The CDR3 DNA reads as TGTGCCAGCAGGACCGAGGCTAGCGGGAATCAAGGGCAGTACTTC.

Details on this clone: Other DNA variants within this sample encode the same CDR3. V and J are TRBV5-1 and TRBJ2-3; possible D gene TRBD2, 6 bases. Germline V gene data show CDR1 as SGHRS and CDR2 as YFSETQ. Between the trimmed V and J ends, which lost 1 base and 3 bases, there was a span of 9 bases. The CDR3 has 14 residues. The CDR3 DNA follows: TGCGCCAGCAGCTTGTTGCGGGGTACAGATACGCAGTATTTT. The encoded protein is CASSLLRGTDTQYF.

Only one count was recorded for this clone. The rearrangement joins TRBV7-9 to TRBJ1-4; D uncertain. The CDR3 sequence is 14 residues long. The germline V gene has CDR1 SEHNR and CDR2 FQNEAQ (reference sequence). The germline V and J ends were trimmed by 0 bases and 1 base, with 3 bases remaining between them. The CDR3 coding sequence is TGTGCCAGCAGCTTAGCTATAACTAATGAAAAACTGTTTTTT. Translating gives CASSLAITNEKLFF.

This chain joins TRBV19 and TRBJ1-4; tentative D call: TRBD1 (6 bases). Germline loops: CDR1 LNHDA, CDR2 SQIVND (reference sequence). This CDR3 has 14 amino acids. V was trimmed by 2 bases and J by 10 bases, leaving 14 bases between them. The CDR3: CASSISGGSRKLFF. CDR3 DNA: TGTGCCAGTAGTATATCGGGGGGCTCCCGAAAACTGTTTTTT.

This clone appeared a single time. The CDR3 sequence: CASREGLATGELFF. The CDR3 nucleotides are TGTGCCAGCAGAGAGGGTCTAGCCACCGGGGAGCTGTTTTTT. The V call is TRBV7-9, the J call TRBJ2-2; D might be TRBD2 (5 bases). Trimming removed 6 bases at V and 4 bases at J, with 12 bases between. The CDR3 is 14 residues long. Per the germline V gene, CDR1 is SEHNR and CDR2 is FQNEAQ (reference sequence). Together with reference TRBV7-9 and TRBJ2-2, the CDR3 gives the full variable domain: DTGVSQNPRHKITKRGQNVTFRCDPISEHNRLYWYRQTLGQGPEFLTYFQNEAQLEKSRLLSDRFSAERPKGSFSTLEIQRTEQGDSAMYLCASREGLATGELFFGEGSRLTVL.

This sequence joins TRBV9 and TRBJ1-2; TRBD1 agrees at 7 bases. Trimming removed 4 bases from V and 4 bases from J; junction bases left unmatched: 10. This CDR3 region has 15 residues. CDR1 is SGDLS and CDR2 is YYNGEE in the germline V gene. This CDR3 is CASSTRQGPAYGYTF. The CDR3 DNA reads as TGTGCCAGCAGCACAAGACAGGGACCCGCCTATGGCTACACCTTC.

The chain employs TRBV5-1 and TRBJ2-5; D perhaps matches TRBD2 (6 bases). The CDR3 is 15 residues long. V lost 0 bases and J 4 bases, leaving 13 bases between the germline ends. The germline gives CDR1 SGHRS, CDR2 YFSETQ. CDR3 coding DNA: TGCGCCAGCAGCTTGGATGGGGGAGGTGGAGAGACCCAGTACTTC. Translation: CASSLDGGGGETQYF.

This chain connects TRBV5-4 to TRBJ2-5, with TRBD2 identical over 10 bases. Trimming cost V 3 bases and J 4 bases; bases outside gene matches: 3. The CDR3 extends over 14 amino acids. From germline, CDR1 is SGHNT and CDR2 YYREEE (reference sequence). The CDR3 is CASSWLAGGETQYF. CDR3 nucleotides: TGTGCCAGCAGCTGGTTAGCGGGAGGAGAGACCCAGTACTTC.

V usage is TRBV28 and J usage is TRBJ2-3; TRBD2 might be the D (6 bases). The CDR3 length is 14 residues. V was shortened by 7 bases and J by 1 base, with 12 bases between the two germline ends. Germline V lookup: CDR1 MDHEN, CDR2 SYDVKM. CDR3: CASIGSGRTDTQYF. CDR3 coding DNA: TGTGCCAGCATCGGTAGCGGACGCACAGATACGCAGTATTTT.